This T cell receptor beta chain originates from a study of cytomegalovirus exposure and HLA in healthy donors. This CDR3 comprises 13 residues. Deletions cut 2 bases from V and 7 bases from J, with 11 bases between. Looked up from germline, CDR1 is MNHEY and CDR2 is SVGAGI. About this clone: Its antigen remains unidentified.

Study outcomes and limitations: As was reported, the classifier diagnosed cytomegalovirus status with high specificity and sensitivity. The authors reported that TCR beta sequences could predict HLA-A and HLA-B alleles. These predictions were accurate for most subjects in the first cohort.

The PCR used 60 Vbeta and 13 Jbeta primers. Assay used: immunoSEQ multiplex PCR; TCRdb lists only in-frame clones, some missing. This table holds 95,000 to 130,000 clones, roughly 69% found once. The sample was PBMCs. This chain joins TRBV6-5 and TRBJ1-1; D is possibly TRBD1 (6 bases). The origin of this receptor is a woman in her thirties or forties in good health and CMV-seropositive. This chain's CDR3 is CASSYGGGGEAFF. CDR3 nucleotides: TGTGCCAGCAGTTACGGGGGGGGCGGTGAAGCTTTCTTT.